This T cell receptor beta chain was identified during a study of T cells in Graves' hyperthyroidism and ophthalmopathy. Findings and limits, study-wide: Most expanded thyroid clonotypes above 0.001 also appeared in blood. From stable hyperthyroidism, ophthalmopathy was separated by a 13 V-J model.

TCR beta CDR3 sequences were amplified from RNA transcripts. TCR CDR3 regions were first amplified by RT-PCR with HTBI primers. In TCRdb, the multiplex PCR reads were re-called with MiXCR into one record per CDR3 protein. The profile shows hundreds of thousands of distinct CDR3 sequences, roughly 13% of them singletons. V lost 0 bases to trimming and J lost 0 bases; unmatched junction nucleotides: 5. The germline CDR1 and CDR2 sequences are KGHDR and SFDVKD. The CDR3 is 19 amino acids. About this clonotype: Its matching antigen is unknown.

The sample was blood. This receptor was obtained from a woman aged 25 to 39 with Graves' hyperthyroidism. V usage is TRBV24-1 and J usage is TRBJ2-2, with 11 bases aligning to TRBD2. The CDR3 loop reads CATSDLRASGRTNTGELFF. The CDR3 DNA sequence: TGTGCCACCAGTGATTTGCGCGCTAGCGGGAGGACGAACACCGGGGAGCTGTTTTTT.